The 22 T cell receptor beta chains in this list originate from one sample, sequenced in a study of T cells after posttransplantation cyclophosphamide. Profiling relied on immunoSEQ multiplex PCR, and the TCRdb table lists in-frame clones only, not all of them. The repertoire consists of about 12,000 clones, none detected only once. Sequencing was performed on PBMCs. The receptors derive from a woman aged 35 to 49 in good health, CMV-negative, and a related stem cell transplant donor.

This clone has at least ten counts. This rearrangement joins TRBV6-6 to TRBJ2-7; D unclear. The CDR3 consists of 11 residues. The V gene's germline CDR1 is MNHNY and CDR2 SVGAGI (reference sequence). Trimming removed 10 bases from V and 2 bases from J, with 9 bases in between. The CDR3 nucleotides are TGTGCCACCGGTGCCGCCTACGAGCAGTACTTC. Its protein is CATGAAYEQYF.

This clone was counted ten times or more. The CDR3 nucleotides are TGTGCCAGCAGCCTTGGGGACAGGGGACGCGAGCAGTACTTC. Translated: CASSLGDRGREQYF. The rearrangement links TRBV6-2 or TRBV6-3 to TRBJ2-7, with 10 bases matching TRBD1. Trimming took 6 bases from V and 6 from J; bases not matched to a gene: 8. CDR3 length equals 14 residues. Germline CDR1 and CDR2: MNHEY and SVGEGT.

This clone appeared many times. The chain recombines TRBV5-1 with TRBJ1-4; 8 bases map to TRBD1. This CDR3 is 14 amino acids long. V lost 3 bases to trimming and J lost 8 bases; unmatched junction nucleotides: 6. Per the germline V gene, CDR1 is SGHRS and CDR2 is YFSETQ. The CDR3 DNA is TGCGCCAGCAGCTCCGGACAGGGAGGGGAAAAACTGTTTTTT. This sequence encodes CASSSGQGGEKLFF.

This clone came up many times. The V and J genes are TRBV19 and TRBJ2-2; weak D call: TRBD1 (6 bases). The germline gives CDR1 LNHDA, CDR2 SQIVND (reference sequence). V gave up 5 bases and J gave up 3 bases, with 16 bases separating them. The CDR3 is 16 amino acids. Written as DNA, the CDR3 is TGTGCCAGTAGTCACTTGCAGGGGATGGACACCGGGGAGCTGTTTTTT. Encoded protein: CASSHLQGMDTGELFF.

At least ten counts were recorded for this clone. The chain carries TRBV19 and TRBJ1-4, with D maybe TRBD1 (5 bases). Germline-derived CDR1 and CDR2 are LNHDA and SQIVND (reference sequence). The CDR3 extends over 14 amino acids. V shed 7 bases and J shed 6 bases, with 15 bases lying between them. CDR3: CASNGAATDEKLFF. The CDR3 nucleotides read TGTGCCAGTAATGGGGCAGCGACGGATGAAAAACTGTTTTTT. The full variable domain, in which reference TRBV19 and TRBJ1-4 provide the parts outside the CDR3, is DGGITQSPKYLFRKEGQNVTLSCEQNLNHDAMYWYRQDPGQGLRLIYYSQIVNDFQKGDIAEGYSVSREKKESFPLTVTSAQKNPTAFYLCASNGAATDEKLFFGSGTQLSVL.

This clone showed up many times. The V and J genes are TRBV7-6 and TRBJ2-1; 11 positions match TRBD2. With 1 base clipped from V and 9 bases from J, the junction kept 11 bases outside the gene matches. Germline V gene data show CDR1 as SGHVS and CDR2 as FNYEAQ. CDR3 length equals 17 residues. In DNA form, the CDR3 reads TGTGCCAGCAGCTTAGTGGCTAGCGGGGGGAAACGCAGTGAGCAGTTCTTC. This codes for CASSLVASGGKRSEQFF.

This clone was found many times. V is TRBV2 and J is TRBJ2-7, with 12 bases fitting TRBD2. Germline trimming cut 3 bases from V and 10 bases from J; bases unmatched to any gene: 7. CDR1 is SNHLY, CDR2 FYNNEI, per germline. The CDR3 sequence is 14 residues long. The DNA for the CDR3 is TGTGCCAGCAGTGAGACAGGACTAGCGGGGACTCAGTACTTC. Translation: CASSETGLAGTQYF.

There are many counts of this clone. This sequence joins TRBV7-2 and TRBJ1-4; 8 nucleotides match TRBD1. This CDR3 is 16 amino acids long. The J segment lost 0 bases and the V segment lost 5 bases, leaving 5 bases of the junction unmatched. CDR1 is SGHTA, CDR2 FQGNSA, per germline. In nucleotides, the CDR3 is TGTGCCAGCAGCAGGACAGGGTGGGCAACTAATGAAAAACTGTTTTTT. It specifies CASSRTGWATNEKLFF. The entire variable domain, with the rest obtained from reference TRBV7-2 and TRBJ1-4, is as follows: GAGVSQSPSNKVTEKGKDVELRCDPISGHTALYWYRQSLGQGLEFLIYFQGNSAPDKSGLPSDRFSAERTGGSVSTLTIQRTQQEDSAVYLCASSRTGWATNEKLFFGSGTQLSVL.

In its sample, this clone was seen many times. The chain couples TRBV25-1 to TRBJ1-6; tentative D call: TRBD1 (5 bases). The V gene's germline CDR1 is MGHDK and CDR2 SYGVNS. CDR3 size: 14 residues. The ends were cut back, 7 bases at V and 4 bases at J, with 11 bases in the middle. The CDR3 here is CASTSRGYNSPLHF. CDR3 DNA: TGTGCCAGCACCAGCCGGGGGTATAATTCACCCCTCCACTTT. The full variable domain, rest sourced from reference TRBV25-1 and TRBJ1-6, is EADIYQTPRYLVIGTGKKITLECSQTMGHDKMYWYQQDPGMELHLIHYSYGVNSTEKGDLSSESTVSRIRTEHFPLTLESARPSHTSQYLCASTSRGYNSPLHFGNGTRLTVT.

This clone was counted ten times or more. The DNA for the CDR3 is TGTGCCAGCAGGCAACTTGGTCAGCCCCAGCATTTT. Encoded protein: CASRQLGQPQHF. The rearrangement uses TRBV6-1 and TRBJ1-5; D gene ambiguous. Trimming removed 6 bases from V and 6 bases from J, with 9 bases in between. This CDR3 has 12 residues. Germline lookup yields CDR1 MNHNS and CDR2 SASEGT.

This clone was seen ten or more times. The rearrangement uses TRBV12-3 or TRBV12-4 and TRBJ1-4; 8 bases are a match to TRBD1. The V segment lost 6 bases and the J segment 6 bases; nucleotides outside the gene matches: 9. The CDR3 length is 15 residues. Here the CDR3 reads CASSRRTGLDEKLFF. CDR3 coding DNA: TGTGCCAGCAGCCGCAGGACAGGGCTGGATGAAAAACTGTTTTTT.

This clone has a count of ten or more. The CDR3 nucleotides read TGTGCCAGCGGACTCCGACAGGGCCGTCCCTACGAGCAGTACTTC. As protein: CASGLRQGRPYEQYF. V gene TRBV6-2 or TRBV6-3 combines with J gene TRBJ2-7; TRBD1 matches 7 bases. Germline values: CDR1 MNHEY, CDR2 SVGEGT. CDR3 length equals 15 residues. After removal of 8 bases from V and 2 bases from J, the junction contained 12 bases not matched to a gene.

Many counts were recorded for this clone. The V and J genes are TRBV19 and TRBJ2-1; 10 nucleotides match TRBD2. The CDR3 totals 15 residues. The ends lost 4 bases at V and 6 bases at J; junction bases unmatched: 6. CDR1 LNHDA and CDR2 SQIVND come from the germline V gene (reference sequence). CDR3 nucleotide sequence: TGTGCCAGTAGTACTAGCGGGAGAAGGTCCAATGAGCAGTTCTTC. This translates into CASSTSGRRSNEQFF.

This clone has at least ten counts. The chain uses TRBV12-3 or TRBV12-4 and TRBJ1-5; TRBD1 matches 9 bases. The trim removed 5 bases at V and 1 base at J, leaving 3 bases unmatched. The CDR3 is 15 residues long. The CDR3, as DNA: TGTGCCAGCAGTCCGGACAGGGGAAGCAATCAGCCCCAGCATTTT. It yields the protein CASSPDRGSNQPQHF.

This clone came up many times. This chain links TRBV4-3 with TRBJ1-2; D is uncertain. Germline values: CDR1 LGHNA, CDR2 YSLEER. Trimming cost V 0 bases and J 0 bases, with 8 bases left between them. CDR3 length: 15 residues. The CDR3 DNA sequence: TGCGCCAGCAGCCAAGAGCTAGCTTCTAACTATGGCTACACCTTC. Translated, it gives CASSQELASNYGYTF.

This clone appeared many times. This chain joins TRBV9 and TRBJ1-2; 9 bases are shared with TRBD1. This CDR3 comprises 16 residues. CDR1 SGDLS and CDR2 YYNGEE come from the germline V gene. V shed 3 bases and J 0 bases; nucleotides not matched to a gene: 6. CDR3 residues: CASSAGGTGPNYGYTF. The CDR3 nucleotides are TGTGCCAGCAGCGCGGGGGGGACAGGGCCTAACTATGGCTACACCTTC.

For this clone: A read error is possible here, since a much larger clone lies one base away. The chain carries TRBV6-5 and TRBJ2-7, with D perhaps matching TRBD2 (5 bases). The CDR3 runs 15 residues. Per germline, CDR1 MNHEY and CDR2 SVGAGI. CDR3 DNA sequence: TGTGCCAGCAGTCGAGGGTCCAGCATGACCTACGCGCAGTACTTC. As protein: CASSRGSSMTYAQYF.

The chain has TRBV11-2 and TRBJ2-2; D perhaps matches TRBD1 (5 bases). The CDR3 covers 15 residues. From germline, CDR1 is SGHAT and CDR2 FQNNGV. V shed 5 bases and J shed 2 bases, with 12 bases lying between them. The CDR3 region has the DNA TGTGCCAGCAGCCAGAATGGGGCCAACACCGGGGAGCTGTTTTTT. Translated: CASSQNGANTGELFF.

This clone was detected many times. The chain couples TRBV13 to TRBJ2-1; D is perhaps TRBD2 (5 bases). The germline gives CDR1 PRHDT, CDR2 FYEKMQ (reference sequence). The CDR3 contains 16 residues. V lost 0 bases and J 4 bases, leaving 13 bases between the germline ends. The CDR3 sequence: CASSLGLEITYNEQFF. The DNA for the CDR3 is TGTGCCAGCAGCTTAGGACTAGAGATCACGTACAATGAGCAGTTCTTC.

This clone was seen ten or more times. The chain recombines TRBV5-7 with TRBJ2-7; D is unresolved. TRBV5-7 is annotated as an ORF whose role is uncertain. Trimming removed 0 bases at V and 2 bases at J, with 15 bases between. The CDR3 spans 16 residues. In nucleotides, the CDR3 is TGTGCCAGCAGCTTGGTTCGGGTGTCCTTTACCTACGAGCAGTACTTC. Translation: CASSLVRVSFTYEQYF.

At least ten counts were recorded for this clone. The chain joins TRBV7-9 to TRBJ2-3; TRBD2 matches 8 bases. The CDR3 is made up of 17 amino acids. J gave up 1 base and V 5 bases, and 11 bases lay outside the gene matches. The germline V gene encodes CDR1 SEHNR and CDR2 FQNEAQ (reference sequence). The CDR3: CASSPEGPGGGTDTQYF. Here the CDR3 DNA reads TGTGCCAGCAGCCCCGAGGGACCCGGGGGGGGCACAGATACGCAGTATTTT.

This chain uses TRBV5-1 with TRBJ2-5; D is unclear. The germline V gene has CDR1 SGHRS and CDR2 YFSETQ. CDR3 length: 11 amino acids. V was cut by 0 bases and J by 6 bases, with 3 bases left in between. The chain's CDR3 is CASSLEQTQYF. The CDR3 DNA reads TGCGCCAGCAGCTTGGAGCAGACCCAGTACTTC.